This T cell receptor beta chain was sequenced during a study of cytotoxic CD8 clonotypes in ibrutinib-treated CLL. The ends were cut back, 6 bases at V and 7 bases at J, with 19 bases in the middle. Per the germline V gene, CDR1 is SNHLY and CDR2 is FYNNEI. The CDR3 runs to 15 residues. Using immunoSEQ multiplex PCR, the repertoire was profiled, and TCRdb retains in-frame clones only, with some absent. The table shows about 330,000 clones, with 67% occurring only once. This clone was counted between two and nine times. The clonotype originates from a human donor with chronic lymphocytic leukemia. The chain combines TRBV2 with TRBJ2-1; D perhaps matches TRBD2 (5 bases). Sample: PBMCs, taken after 36 months of ibrutinib treatment. CDR3 amino acids: CASSFDWLPGNEQFF. CDR3 in DNA: TGTGCCAGCAGCTTCGACTGGCTACCGGGAAATGAGCAGTTCTTC.